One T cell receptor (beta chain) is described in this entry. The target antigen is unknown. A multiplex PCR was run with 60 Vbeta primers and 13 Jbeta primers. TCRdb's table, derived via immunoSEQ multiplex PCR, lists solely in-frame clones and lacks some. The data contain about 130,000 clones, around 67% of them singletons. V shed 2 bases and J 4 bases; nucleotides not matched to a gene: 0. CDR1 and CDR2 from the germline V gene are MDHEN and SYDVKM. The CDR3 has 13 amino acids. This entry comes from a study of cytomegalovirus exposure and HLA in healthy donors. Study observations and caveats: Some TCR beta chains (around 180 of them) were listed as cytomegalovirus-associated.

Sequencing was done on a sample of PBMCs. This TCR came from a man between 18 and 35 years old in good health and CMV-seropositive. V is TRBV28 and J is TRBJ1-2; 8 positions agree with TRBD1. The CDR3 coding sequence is TGTGCCAGCAGTTTAGGGACAGGCTATGGCTACACCTTC. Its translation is CASSLGTGYGYTF.